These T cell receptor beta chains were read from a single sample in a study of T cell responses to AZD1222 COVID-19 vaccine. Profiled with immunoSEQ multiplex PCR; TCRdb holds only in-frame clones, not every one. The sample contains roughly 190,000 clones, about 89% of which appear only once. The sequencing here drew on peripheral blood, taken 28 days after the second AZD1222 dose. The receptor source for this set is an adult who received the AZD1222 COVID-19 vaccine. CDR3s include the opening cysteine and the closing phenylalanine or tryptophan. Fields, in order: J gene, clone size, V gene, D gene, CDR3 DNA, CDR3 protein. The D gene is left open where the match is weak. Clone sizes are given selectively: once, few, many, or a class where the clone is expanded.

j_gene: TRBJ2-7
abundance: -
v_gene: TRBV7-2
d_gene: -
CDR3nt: TGTGCCAGCAGCTCAACAGGGTACTACGAGCAGTACTTC
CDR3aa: CASSSTGYYEQYF

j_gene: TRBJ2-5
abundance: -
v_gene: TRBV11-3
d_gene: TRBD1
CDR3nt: TGTGCCAGCAGCTTGGGGGTTCAGGGGGAAGAGACCCAGTACTTC
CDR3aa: CASSLGVQGEETQYF

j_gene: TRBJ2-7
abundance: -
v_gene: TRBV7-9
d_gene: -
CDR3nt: TGTGCCAGCGTGGGGACGGCCGCGGGTAACGAGCAGTACTTC
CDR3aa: CASVGTAAGNEQYF

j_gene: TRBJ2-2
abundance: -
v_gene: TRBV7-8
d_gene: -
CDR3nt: TGTGCCAGCAGCCGGACGGACAGAGACACCGGGGAGCTGTTTTTT
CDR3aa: CASSRTDRDTGELFF

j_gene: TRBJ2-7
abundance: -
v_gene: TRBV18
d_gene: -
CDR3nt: TGTGCCAGCTCACCGGGGGTTTACGAGCAGTACTTC
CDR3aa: CASSPGVYEQYF

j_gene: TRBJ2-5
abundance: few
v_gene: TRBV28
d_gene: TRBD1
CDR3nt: TGTGCCAGCAGTTTAGGGGACAGGGGGACCCAAGAGACCCAGTACTTC
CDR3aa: CASSLGDRGTQETQYF

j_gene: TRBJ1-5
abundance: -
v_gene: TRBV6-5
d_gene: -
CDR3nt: TGTGCCAGCCCCCCCGGCGGGGTTGGCAATCAGCCCCAGCATTTT
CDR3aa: CASPPGGVGNQPQHF

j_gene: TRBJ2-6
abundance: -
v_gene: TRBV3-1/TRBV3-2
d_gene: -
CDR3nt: TGTGCCAGCAGCCAAGCAACGGGGCTCTCTGGGGCCAACGTCCTGACTTTC
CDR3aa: CASSQATGLSGANVLTF

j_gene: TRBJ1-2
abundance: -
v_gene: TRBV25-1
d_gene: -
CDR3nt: TGTGCCAGCGAAACAGGGTTCGGTTATGGCTACACCTTC
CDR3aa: CASETGFGYGYTF

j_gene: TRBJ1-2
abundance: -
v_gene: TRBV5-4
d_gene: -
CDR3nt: TGTGCCAGCAGCCCCGGGCGCGGCTATGGCTACACCTTC
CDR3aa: CASSPGRGYGYTF

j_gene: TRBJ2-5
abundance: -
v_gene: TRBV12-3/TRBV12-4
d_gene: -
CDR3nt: TGTGCCAGCACTGGTTTGGAAGAGACCCAGTACTTC
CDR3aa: CASTGLEETQYF

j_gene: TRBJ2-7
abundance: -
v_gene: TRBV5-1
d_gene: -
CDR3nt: TGCGCCAGCAGCTTGAATGTCTTAGACAGTCGCCTCTACGAGCAGTACTTC
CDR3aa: CASSLNVLDSRLYEQYF

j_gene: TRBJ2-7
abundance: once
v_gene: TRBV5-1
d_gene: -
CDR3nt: TGCGCCAGCAGCTTGAATTCTCTTTACTCCTACGAGCAGTACTTC
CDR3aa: CASSLNSLYSYEQYF

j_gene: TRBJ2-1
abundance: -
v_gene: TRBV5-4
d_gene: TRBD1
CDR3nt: TGTGCCAGCTCGGTTTGGGACAGGGGCAGCAATGAGCAGTTCTTC
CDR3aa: CASSVWDRGSNEQFF

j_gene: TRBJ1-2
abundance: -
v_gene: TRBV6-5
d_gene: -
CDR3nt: TGTGCCAGCAGTTCTTTGGATCGGGCCTATGGCTACACCTTC
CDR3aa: CASSSLDRAYGYTF

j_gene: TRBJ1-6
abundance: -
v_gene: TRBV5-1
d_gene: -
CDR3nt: TGCGCCAGCAGCTTGGAGCAGGCCCCAAATTCACCCCTCCACTTT
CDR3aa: CASSLEQAPNSPLHF

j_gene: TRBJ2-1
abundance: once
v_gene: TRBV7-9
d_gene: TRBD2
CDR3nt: TGTGCCAGCAGCCGAGGGACTAGCGGTCCCTACAATGAGCAGTTCTTC
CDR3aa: CASSRGTSGPYNEQFF

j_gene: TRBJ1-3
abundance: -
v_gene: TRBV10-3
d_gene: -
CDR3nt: TGTGCCATCAGCGGATCCGAGAGCTCTGGAAACACCATATATTTT
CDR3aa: CAISGSESSGNTIYF

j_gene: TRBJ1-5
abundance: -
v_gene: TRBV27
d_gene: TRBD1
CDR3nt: TGTGCCAGCCTCGAGGGACAGGTTATCAATCAGCCCCAGCATTTT
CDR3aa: CASLEGQVINQPQHF

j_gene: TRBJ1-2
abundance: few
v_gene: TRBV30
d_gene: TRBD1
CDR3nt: TGTGCCTGGAAGGTGGACAGGGGGCCTGGCTACACCTTC
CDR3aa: CAWKVDRGPGYTF

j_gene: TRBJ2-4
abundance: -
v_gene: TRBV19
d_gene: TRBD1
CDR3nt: TGTGCCAGTAGCCCTAGGACAGGGGAAAACATTCAGTACTTC
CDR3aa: CASSPRTGENIQYF

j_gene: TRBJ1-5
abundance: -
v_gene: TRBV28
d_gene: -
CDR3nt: TGTGCCAGCAGTGGGGCTTATCAGCCCCAGCATTTT
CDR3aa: CASSGAYQPQHF

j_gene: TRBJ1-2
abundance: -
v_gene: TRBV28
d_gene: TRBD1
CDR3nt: TGTGCCAGCAGTTTGACAGGGTTCGGCTACACCTTC
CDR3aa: CASSLTGFGYTF

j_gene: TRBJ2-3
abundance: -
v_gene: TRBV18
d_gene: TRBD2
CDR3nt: TGTGCCAGCTCACTCGGGAGGACTAGCACAGATACGCAGTATTTT
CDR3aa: CASSLGRTSTDTQYF

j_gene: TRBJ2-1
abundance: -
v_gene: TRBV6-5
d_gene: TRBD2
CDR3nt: TGTGCCAGCAGTTACGAGGTAGCGGGGTACAATGAGCAGTTCTTC
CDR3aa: CASSYEVAGYNEQFF

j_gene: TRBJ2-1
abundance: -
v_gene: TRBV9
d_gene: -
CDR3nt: TGTGCCAGCAGCGTACAGGGGCCCCCCGCGGGTGAGCAGTTCTTC
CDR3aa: CASSVQGPPAGEQFF

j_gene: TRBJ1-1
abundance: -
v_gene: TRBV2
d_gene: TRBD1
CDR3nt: TGTGCCAGCAGGGGGACAGGGAATACTGAAGCTTTCTTT
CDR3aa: CASRGTGNTEAFF

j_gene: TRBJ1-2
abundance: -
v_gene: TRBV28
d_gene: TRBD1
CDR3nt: TGTGCCAGCAGTATCCCAGGGGGCTATGGCTACACCTTC
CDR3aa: CASSIPGGYGYTF

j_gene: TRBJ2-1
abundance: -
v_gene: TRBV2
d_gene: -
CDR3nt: TGTGCCAGCAGTGTAACGGGCAATGAGCAGTTCTTC
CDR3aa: CASSVTGNEQFF

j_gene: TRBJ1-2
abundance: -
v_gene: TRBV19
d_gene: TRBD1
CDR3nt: TGTGCCAGTAACCCCCCGGGACAGGGCCGCTATGGCTACACCTTC
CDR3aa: CASNPPGQGRYGYTF

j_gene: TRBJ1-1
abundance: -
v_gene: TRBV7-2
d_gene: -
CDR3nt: TGTGCCAGCAGCTTAGCTCAGGTCACTGAAGCTTTCTTT
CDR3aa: CASSLAQVTEAFF

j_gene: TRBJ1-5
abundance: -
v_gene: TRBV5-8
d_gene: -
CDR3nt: TGTGCCAGCAGCCCCCGCGGGGAGGGAGGCAATCAGCCCCAGCATTTT
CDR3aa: CASSPRGEGGNQPQHF

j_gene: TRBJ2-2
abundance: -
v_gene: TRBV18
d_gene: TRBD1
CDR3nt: TGTGCCAGCTCAGTGGACAGGACCAACACCGGGGAGCTGTTTTTT
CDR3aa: CASSVDRTNTGELFF

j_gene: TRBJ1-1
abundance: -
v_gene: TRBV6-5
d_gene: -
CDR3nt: TGTGCCAGCAGGACAGGTACTGAAGCTTTCTTT
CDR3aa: CASRTGTEAFF

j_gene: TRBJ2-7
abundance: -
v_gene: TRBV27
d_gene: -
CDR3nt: TGTGCCAGCAGTTTCTGGCTCTTGGGACAGGGCTCTCTAGCGGGACACTACGAGCAGTACTTC
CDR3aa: CASSFWLLGQGSLAGHYEQYF

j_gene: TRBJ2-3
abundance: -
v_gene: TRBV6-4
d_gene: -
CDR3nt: TGTGCCAGCAGTGACTCGATAGAAGGCACAGATACGCAGTATTTT
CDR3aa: CASSDSIEGTDTQYF

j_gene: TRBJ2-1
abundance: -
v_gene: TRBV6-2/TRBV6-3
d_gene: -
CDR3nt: TGTGCCAGCAGTTTTACATACAATGAGCAGTTCTTC
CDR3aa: CASSFTYNEQFF

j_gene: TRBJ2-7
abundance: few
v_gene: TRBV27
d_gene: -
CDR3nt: TGTGCCAGCAGTTTCCGAACCCCCGCCCCCTTCGAGCAGTACTTC
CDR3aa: CASSFRTPAPFEQYF

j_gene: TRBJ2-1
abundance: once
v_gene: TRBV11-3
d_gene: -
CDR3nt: TGTGCCAGCAGCTTAGAAGGGGATCCTCGGTTCTTC
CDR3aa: CASSLEGDPRFF

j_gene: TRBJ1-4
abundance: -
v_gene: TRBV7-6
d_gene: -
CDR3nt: TGTGCCAGCAGCTCAGGCACAGGGCTAACTAATGAAAAACTGTTTTTT
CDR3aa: CASSSGTGLTNEKLFF

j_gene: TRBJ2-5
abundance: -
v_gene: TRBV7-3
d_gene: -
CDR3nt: TGTGCCAGCAGTAGGGCAAACCAAGAGACCCAGTACTTC
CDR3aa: CASSRANQETQYF

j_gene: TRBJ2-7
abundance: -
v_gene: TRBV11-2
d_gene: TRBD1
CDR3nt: TGTGCCAGCAGCTTAGCGACAGGGGGCCTTCTTTACGAGCAGTACTTC
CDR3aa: CASSLATGGLLYEQYF

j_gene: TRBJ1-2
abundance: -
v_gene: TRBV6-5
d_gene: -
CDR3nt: TGTGCCAGCAGTTACTCTGGCAACCGGAATGGCTACACCTTC
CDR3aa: CASSYSGNRNGYTF

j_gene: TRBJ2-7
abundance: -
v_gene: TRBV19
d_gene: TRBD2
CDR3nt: TGTGCCAGTAGTATGATCGGTCTAGCGGGAGGTATCCACGAGCAGTACTTC
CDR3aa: CASSMIGLAGGIHEQYF

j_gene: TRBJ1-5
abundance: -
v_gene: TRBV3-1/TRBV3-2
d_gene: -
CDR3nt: TGTGCCAGCAGCCTGCGGGACACCAGCGGCTCTCAGCCCCAGCATTTT
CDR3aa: CASSLRDTSGSQPQHF

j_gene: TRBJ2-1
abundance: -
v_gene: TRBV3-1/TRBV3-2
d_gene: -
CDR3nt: TGTGCCAGCAGCCTCCGACTCAAAGCCTACAATGAGCAGTTCTTC
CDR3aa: CASSLRLKAYNEQFF

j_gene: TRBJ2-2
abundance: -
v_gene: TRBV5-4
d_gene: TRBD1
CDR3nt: TGTGCCAGCAGCCAGGACAGGGGGAGGACCGGGGAGCTGTTTTTT
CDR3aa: CASSQDRGRTGELFF

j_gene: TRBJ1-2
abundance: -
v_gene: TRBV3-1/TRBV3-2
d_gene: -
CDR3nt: TGTGCCAGCAGCCAAGTTAACAGGGTTAACTATGGCTACACCTTC
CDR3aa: CASSQVNRVNYGYTF

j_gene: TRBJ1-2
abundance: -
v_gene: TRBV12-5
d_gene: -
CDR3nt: TGTGCTAGTGGTTTGATCGGCCAGGGGTATGGCTACACCTTC
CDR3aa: CASGLIGQGYGYTF

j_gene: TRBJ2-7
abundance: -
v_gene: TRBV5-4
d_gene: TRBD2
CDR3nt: TGTGCCAGCAGCTTTGCCCCCGGGCTAGCGGGAGGGCGCGCCTACGAGCAGTACTTC
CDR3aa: CASSFAPGLAGGRAYEQYF

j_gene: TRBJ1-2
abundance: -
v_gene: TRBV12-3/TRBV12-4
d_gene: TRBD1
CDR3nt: TGTGCCAGCAGTAGACAGGGTTCGGCCGGCTACACCTTC
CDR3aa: CASSRQGSAGYTF

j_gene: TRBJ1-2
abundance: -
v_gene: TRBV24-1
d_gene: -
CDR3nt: TGTGCCACCAGTGATTTCTCGGGGGCAGGTGGCTACACCTTC
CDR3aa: CATSDFSGAGGYTF

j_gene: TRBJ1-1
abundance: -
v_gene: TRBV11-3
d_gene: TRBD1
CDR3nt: TGTGCCAGCACTCAGGGGGACCTCTTGGACACTGAAGCTTTCTTT
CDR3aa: CASTQGDLLDTEAFF

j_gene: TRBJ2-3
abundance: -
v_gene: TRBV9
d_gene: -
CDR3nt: TGTGCCAGCAGCGTTGATCCGGGACCCGGGGGCACAGATACGCAGTATTTT
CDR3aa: CASSVDPGPGGTDTQYF

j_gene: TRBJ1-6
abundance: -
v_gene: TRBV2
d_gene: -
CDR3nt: TGTGCCAGCAGTGAGGAGACCTATTATAATTCACCCCTCCACTTT
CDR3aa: CASSEETYYNSPLHF

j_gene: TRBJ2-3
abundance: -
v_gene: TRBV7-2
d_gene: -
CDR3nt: TGTGCCAGCAGCTTAGTGTCAGATACGCAGTATTTT
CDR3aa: CASSLVSDTQYF

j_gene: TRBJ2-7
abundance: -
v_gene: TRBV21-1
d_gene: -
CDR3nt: TGTGCCAGCAGCGCTACTAGCGAGAGCTCCTACGAGCAGTACTTC
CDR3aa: CASSATSESSYEQYF